The rows below give T cell receptor beta chains drawn from one sample of a study of human T cells and chemical hapten exposure. TCRdb re-analysed the RACE reads in MiXCR, keeping a single row per CDR3 protein. The table lists some 64,000 distinct CDR3 sequences, around 10% of them singletons. Sequenced here: whole blood, sampled in connection with sensitization to the hapten diphenylcyclopropenone (DPC). The receptors originated from a young woman with alopecia areata. Some clones in this sample may be carry-over from other donors' samples. Each CDR3 is given with its conserved first and last residue. D genes are given only for firm matches. Not every row has a clone size; where given, it reads once, few, many or a size class.

V gene	J gene	clone size	D gene	CDR3 DNA	CDR3 protein
TRBV28	TRBJ2-7	.	.	TGTGCCAGCAGTCAATCAGGGTACGAGCAGTACTTC	CASSQSGYEQYF
TRBV20-1	TRBJ1-5	.	.	TGCAGTGCTAGAGATATAATAGGAAATCAGCCCCAGCATTTT	CSARDIIGNQPQHF
TRBV20-1	TRBJ2-7	many	.	TGCAGTGCTAGTGCTCCTGGGGACGAGCAGTACTTC	CSASAPGDEQYF
TRBV4-3	TRBJ2-3	many	TRBD2	TGCGCCAGCAGCCAAGATCGCGGGGGGGCAGATACGCAGTATTTT	CASSQDRGGADTQYF
TRBV28	TRBJ2-1	.	.	TGTGCCAGCAGTTTAGGCGGGGCTAGCTGGAATGAGCAGTTCTTC	CASSLGGASWNEQFF
TRBV6-5	TRBJ1-2	few	.	TGTGCCAGCAGTTACTCTGGACGACGGCGTGACTATGGCTACACCTTC	CASSYSGRRRDYGYTF
TRBV20-1	TRBJ1-2	many	.	TGCAGTGCTAGTACGGCCACTAACTATGGCTACACCTTC	CSASTATNYGYTF
TRBV27	TRBJ1-5	.	.	TGTGCCAGCAGCTTCCAAGGCCACAATCAGCCCCAGCATTTT	CASSFQGHNQPQHF
TRBV11-1	TRBJ2-7	.	.	TGTGCCAGCAGCTTAGCAATCGGGGAGCAGTACTTC	CASSLAIGEQYF
TRBV7-2	TRBJ2-1	.	.	TGTGCCAGCAGCCGCCTAGTCAATGAGCAGTTCTTC	CASSRLVNEQFF
TRBV6-2/TRBV6-3	TRBJ1-4	.	.	TGTGCCAGCAGTTCACCTGAGGGGATAATCGAAAAACTGTTTTTT	CASSSPEGIIEKLFF
TRBV2	TRBJ2-3	few	TRBD2	TGTGCCAGCAGGGGACTAGCGGGGGCAGCAGATACGCAGTATTTT	CASRGLAGAADTQYF
TRBV19	TRBJ1-5	few	.	TGTGCCAGTAGTATAACAGTCCGGACGGACGATAATCAGCCCCAGCATTTT	CASSITVRTDDNQPQHF
TRBV7-2	TRBJ2-3	.	TRBD1	TGTGCCAGCAGCTTAGGACAGGGTAACACAGATACGCAGTATTTT	CASSLGQGNTDTQYF
TRBV11-2	TRBJ2-3	.	.	TGTGCCAGCAGGGGATTAGTTTTGAGCACAGATACGCAGTATTTT	CASRGLVLSTDTQYF
TRBV12-3/TRBV12-4	TRBJ2-1	many	TRBD2	TGTGCCAGCAGTTTCGGCGGGAGCTCCTACAATGAGCAGTTCTTC	CASSFGGSSYNEQFF
TRBV7-2	TRBJ2-5	many	TRBD2	TGTGCCAGCAGCCCCGCCGGACTAGCGGGGGGGCGACAGGGGACCCAGTACTTC	CASSPAGLAGGRQGTQYF
TRBV29-1	TRBJ2-7	few	TRBD2	TGCAGCGTTAGCGGGGGGTCCTCCTACGAGCAGTACTTC	CSVSGGSSYEQYF
TRBV6-5	TRBJ2-5	.	TRBD2	TGTGCCAGCAGTTACTCAGGGACTAGCGGGGCGACCCAGTACTTC	CASSYSGTSGATQYF
TRBV29-1	TRBJ1-2	.	.	TGCAGCGTTGGATGGGCTAACTATGGCTACACCTTC	CSVGWANYGYTF
TRBV27	TRBJ2-6	.	TRBD1	TGTGCCAGCAGCCATGACAGGGAGTGGGCTGGGGCCAACGTCCTGACTTTC	CASSHDREWAGANVLTF
TRBV9	TRBJ2-7	.	.	TGTGCCAGCAGCGTAGTTGGCGGATGGGGAGACGAGCAGTACTTC	CASSVVGGWGDEQYF
TRBV5-4	TRBJ2-5	.	TRBD2	TGTGCCAGCAGCCCTGCCGGGGGGACTCGGGAGACCCAGTACTTC	CASSPAGGTRETQYF
TRBV11-2	TRBJ2-1	many	.	TGTGCCAGCAGCTTAGGACGGGACTGGTACAATGAGCAGTTCTTC	CASSLGRDWYNEQFF
TRBV7-2	TRBJ2-7	few	.	TGTGCCAGCAGCTTTGGGGGGCTCGAGCAGTACTTC	CASSFGGLEQYF
TRBV7-2	TRBJ2-7	few	TRBD1	TGTGCCAGCAGCCCTACCACAGGGACAGGGCTTAGCTACGAGCAGTACTTC	CASSPTTGTGLSYEQYF
TRBV15	TRBJ1-6	.	TRBD1	TGTGCCACCAGCACCAGAGGGGGACAGATTAATTCACCCCTCCACTTT	CATSTRGGQINSPLHF
TRBV20-1	TRBJ2-4	few	.	TGCAGTGCTAGACCCAGCCGAAACATTCAGTACTTC	CSARPSRNIQYF
TRBV5-4	TRBJ2-3	few	.	TGTGCCAGCAGCCTAGCTAATGGATTCACAGATACGCAGTATTTT	CASSLANGFTDTQYF
TRBV7-2	TRBJ2-2	many	.	TGTGCCAGCAGCCAGAGGGGGAACACCGGGGAGCTGTTTTTT	CASSQRGNTGELFF
TRBV3-1	TRBJ2-1	many	TRBD1	TGTGCCAGCAGCCAAGGGACAGGGGGTTTTGAGCAGTTCTTC	CASSQGTGGFEQFF
TRBV9	TRBJ1-6	many	.	TGTGCCAGCAGCGGGGACGGTTATTCACCCCTCCACTTT	CASSGDGYSPLHF
TRBV6-1	TRBJ2-7	few	.	TGTGCCAGCACTCTTCAGGGCCACGAGCAGTACTTC	CASTLQGHEQYF
TRBV6-2/TRBV6-3	TRBJ2-3	few	.	TGTGCCAGCAGTTACTCAACCGGAATTAGCACAGATACGCAGTATTTT	CASSYSTGISTDTQYF
TRBV18	TRBJ1-2	many	TRBD1	TGTGCCAGCTCGATTCAACAGGGGATGGACTATGGCTACACCTTC	CASSIQQGMDYGYTF
TRBV7-8	TRBJ2-3	.	.	TGTGCCACCATGAGAATTCAGGGGAATATCAGAGATACGCAGTATTTT	CATMRIQGNIRDTQYF
TRBV5-6	TRBJ2-4	.	TRBD1	TGTGCCAGCAGCCAATTACAGGGGCTAGCCAAAAACATTCAGTACTTC	CASSQLQGLAKNIQYF
TRBV7-9	TRBJ2-3	few	.	TGTGCCAGCAGCACGATGGGGGATACGCAGTATTTT	CASSTMGDTQYF
TRBV5-4	TRBJ2-1	few	TRBD1	TGTGCCAGCAGCTTGGCCCGTCGGGCAGGGGGCAGGAATGAGCAGTTCTTC	CASSLARRAGGRNEQFF
TRBV3-1	TRBJ2-3	many	.	TGTGCCAGCAGCCTGCGGAACCAGAGGTTCCGCCGCACAGATACGCAGTATTTT	CASSLRNQRFRRTDTQYF
TRBV19	TRBJ1-5	.	.	TGTGCCAGTAGTATAGATCCCGGCCAGCCCCAGCATTTT	CASSIDPGQPQHF
TRBV4-2	TRBJ1-5	.	.	TGTGCCAGCAGCCAAGATCAGGCCGCCCGAGGGCCCCAGCATTTT	CASSQDQAARGPQHF
TRBV6-2/TRBV6-3	TRBJ2-1	few	.	TGTGCCAGCAGTTATCGGGGTTACAATGAGCAGTTCTTC	CASSYRGYNEQFF
TRBV30	TRBJ1-2	few	.	TGTGCCTGGCCAGGTCCCTATGGCTACACCTTC	CAWPGPYGYTF
TRBV28	TRBJ2-6	few	.	TGTGCCAGCACCCTTCCAGGGGCCAACGTCCTGACTTTC	CASTLPGANVLTF
TRBV6-5	TRBJ1-6	.	.	TGTGCCAGCAGGGGGGGGACGGTGAATTCACCCCTCCACTTT	CASRGGTVNSPLHF
TRBV4-2	TRBJ1-6	once	TRBD1	TGTGCCAGCAGCCAAGATGGGACAGGGGGAACTTCACCCCTCCACTTT	CASSQDGTGGTSPLHF
TRBV28	TRBJ1-1	few	.	TGTGCCAGCAGTTTATCCCTACGGAGGAGCACTGAAGCTTTCTTT	CASSLSLRRSTEAFF